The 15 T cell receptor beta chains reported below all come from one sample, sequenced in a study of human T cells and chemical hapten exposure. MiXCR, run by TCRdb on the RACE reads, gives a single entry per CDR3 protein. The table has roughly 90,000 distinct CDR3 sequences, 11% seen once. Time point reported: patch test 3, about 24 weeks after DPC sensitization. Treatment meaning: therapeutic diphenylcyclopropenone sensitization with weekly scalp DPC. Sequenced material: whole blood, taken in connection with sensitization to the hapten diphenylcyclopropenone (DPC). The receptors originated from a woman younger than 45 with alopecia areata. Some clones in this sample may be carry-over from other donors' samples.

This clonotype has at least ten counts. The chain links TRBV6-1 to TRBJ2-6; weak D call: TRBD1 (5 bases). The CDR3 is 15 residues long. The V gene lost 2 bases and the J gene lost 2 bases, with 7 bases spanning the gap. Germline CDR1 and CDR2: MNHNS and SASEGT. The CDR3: CASSESGTGANVLTF. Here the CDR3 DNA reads TGTGCCAGCAGTGAATCAGGGACTGGGGCCAACGTCCTGACTTTC.

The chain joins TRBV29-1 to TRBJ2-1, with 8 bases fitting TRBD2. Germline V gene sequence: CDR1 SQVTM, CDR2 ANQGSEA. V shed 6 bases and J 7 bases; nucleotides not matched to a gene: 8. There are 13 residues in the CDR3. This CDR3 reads CSVLPSGLNEQFF. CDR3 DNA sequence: TGCAGCGTGTTGCCTAGCGGGCTGAATGAGCAGTTCTTC.

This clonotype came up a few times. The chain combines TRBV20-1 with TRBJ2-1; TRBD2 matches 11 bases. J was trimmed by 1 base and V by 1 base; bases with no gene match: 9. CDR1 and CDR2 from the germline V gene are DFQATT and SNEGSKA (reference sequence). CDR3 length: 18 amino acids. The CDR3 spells CSARVVLAGGQSYNEQFF. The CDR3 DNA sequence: TGCAGTGCTAGAGTCGTCCTAGCGGGAGGTCAATCCTACAATGAGCAGTTCTTC.

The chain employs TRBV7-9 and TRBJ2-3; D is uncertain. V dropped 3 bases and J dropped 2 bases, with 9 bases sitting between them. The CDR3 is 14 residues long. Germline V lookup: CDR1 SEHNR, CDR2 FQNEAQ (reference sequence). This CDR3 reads CASSLNIATDTQYF. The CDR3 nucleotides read TGTGCCAGCAGCTTGAACATCGCCACAGATACGCAGTATTTT.

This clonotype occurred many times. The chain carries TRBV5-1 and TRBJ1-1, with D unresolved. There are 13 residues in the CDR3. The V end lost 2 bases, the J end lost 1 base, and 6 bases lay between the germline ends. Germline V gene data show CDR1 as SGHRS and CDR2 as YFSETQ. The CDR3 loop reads CASSFSANTEAFF. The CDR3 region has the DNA TGCGCCAGCAGCTTTTCGGCGAACACTGAAGCTTTCTTT.

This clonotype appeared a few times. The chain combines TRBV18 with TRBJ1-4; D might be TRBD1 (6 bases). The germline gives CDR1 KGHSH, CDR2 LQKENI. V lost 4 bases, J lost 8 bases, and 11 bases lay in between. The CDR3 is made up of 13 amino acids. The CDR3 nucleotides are TGTGCCAGCTCACTCAGGACAGAAGAAAAACTGTTTTTT. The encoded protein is CASSLRTEEKLFF.

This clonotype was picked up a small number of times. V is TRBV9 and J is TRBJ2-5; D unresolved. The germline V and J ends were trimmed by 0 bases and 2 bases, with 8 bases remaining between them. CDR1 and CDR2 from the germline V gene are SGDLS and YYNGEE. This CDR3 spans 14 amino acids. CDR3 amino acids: CASSVGIGQETQYF. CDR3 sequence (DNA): TGTGCCAGCAGCGTAGGGATCGGACAAGAGACCCAGTACTTC. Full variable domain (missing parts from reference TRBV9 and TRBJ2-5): DSGVTQTPKHLITATGQRVTLRCSPRSGDLSVYWYQQSLDQGLQFLIQYYNGEERAKGNILERFSAQQFPDLHSELNLSSLELGDSALYFCASSVGIGQETQYFGPGTRLLVL.

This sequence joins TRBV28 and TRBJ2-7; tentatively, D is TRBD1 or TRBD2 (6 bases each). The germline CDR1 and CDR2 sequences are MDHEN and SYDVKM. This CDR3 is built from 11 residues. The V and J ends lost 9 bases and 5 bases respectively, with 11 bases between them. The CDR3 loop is CASRGDNEQYV. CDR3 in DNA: TGTGCCAGTAGGGGGGACAACGAGCAGTACGTC.

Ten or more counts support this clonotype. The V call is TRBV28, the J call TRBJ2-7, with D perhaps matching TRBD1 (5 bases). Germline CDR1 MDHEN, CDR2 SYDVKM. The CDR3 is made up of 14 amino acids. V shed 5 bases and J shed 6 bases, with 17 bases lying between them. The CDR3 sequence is CASSPTQGPTEQYF. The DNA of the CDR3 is TGTGCCAGCAGTCCTACCCAGGGTCCGACCGAGCAGTACTTC.

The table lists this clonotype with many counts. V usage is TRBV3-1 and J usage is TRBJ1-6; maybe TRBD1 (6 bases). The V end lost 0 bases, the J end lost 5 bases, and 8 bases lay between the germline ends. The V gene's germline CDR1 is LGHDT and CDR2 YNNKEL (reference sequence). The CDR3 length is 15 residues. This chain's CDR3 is CASSQDGDNNSPLHF. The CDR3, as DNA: TGTGCCAGCAGCCAAGATGGGGACAATAATTCACCCCTCCACTTT.

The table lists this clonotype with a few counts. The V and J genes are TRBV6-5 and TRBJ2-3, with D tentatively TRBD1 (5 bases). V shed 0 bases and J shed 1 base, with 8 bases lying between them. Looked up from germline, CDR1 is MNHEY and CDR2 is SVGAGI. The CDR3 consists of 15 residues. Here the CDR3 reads CASSYSRQRTDTQYF. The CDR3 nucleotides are TGTGCCAGCAGTTACTCGAGACAGCGCACAGATACGCAGTATTTT.

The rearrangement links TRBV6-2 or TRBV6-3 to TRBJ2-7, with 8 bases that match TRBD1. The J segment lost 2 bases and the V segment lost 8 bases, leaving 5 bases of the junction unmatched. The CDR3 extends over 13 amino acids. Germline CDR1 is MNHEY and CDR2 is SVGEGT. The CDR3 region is CASGDRGPYEQYF. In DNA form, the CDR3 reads TGTGCCAGCGGCGACAGGGGACCCTACGAGCAGTACTTC.

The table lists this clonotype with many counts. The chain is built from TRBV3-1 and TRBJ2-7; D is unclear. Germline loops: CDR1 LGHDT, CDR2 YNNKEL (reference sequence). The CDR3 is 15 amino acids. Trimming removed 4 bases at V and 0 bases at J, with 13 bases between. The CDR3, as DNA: TGTGCCAGCAGCCCATTGGCTGGCAGCTCCTACGAGCAGTACTTC. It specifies CASSPLAGSSYEQYF.

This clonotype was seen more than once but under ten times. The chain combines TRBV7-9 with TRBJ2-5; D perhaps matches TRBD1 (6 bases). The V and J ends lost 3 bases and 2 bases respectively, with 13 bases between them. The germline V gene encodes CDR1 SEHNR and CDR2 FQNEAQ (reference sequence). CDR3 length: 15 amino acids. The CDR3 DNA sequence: TGTGCCAGCAGCTTCGGGACACTTGTACAAGAGACCCAGTACTTC. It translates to CASSFGTLVQETQYF.

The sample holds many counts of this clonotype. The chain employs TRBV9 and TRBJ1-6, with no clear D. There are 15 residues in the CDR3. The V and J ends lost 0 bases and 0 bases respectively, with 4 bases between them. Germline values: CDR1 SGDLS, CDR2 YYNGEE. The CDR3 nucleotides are TGTGCCAGCAGCGTAGGGGTCTCCTATAATTCACCCCTCCACTTT. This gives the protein CASSVGVSYNSPLHF.